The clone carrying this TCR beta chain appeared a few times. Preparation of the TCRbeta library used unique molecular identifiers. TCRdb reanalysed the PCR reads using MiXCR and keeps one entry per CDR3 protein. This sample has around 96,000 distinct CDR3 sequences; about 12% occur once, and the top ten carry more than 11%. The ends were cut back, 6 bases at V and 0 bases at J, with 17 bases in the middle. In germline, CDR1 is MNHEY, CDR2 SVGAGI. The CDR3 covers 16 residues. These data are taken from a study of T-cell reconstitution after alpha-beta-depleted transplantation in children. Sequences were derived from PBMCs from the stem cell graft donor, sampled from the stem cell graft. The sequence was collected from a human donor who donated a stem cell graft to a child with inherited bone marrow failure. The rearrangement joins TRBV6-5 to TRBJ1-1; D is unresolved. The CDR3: CASSNWPAFMNTEAFF. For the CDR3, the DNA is TGTGCCAGCAGCAACTGGCCGGCGTTCATGAACACTGAAGCTTTCTTT.